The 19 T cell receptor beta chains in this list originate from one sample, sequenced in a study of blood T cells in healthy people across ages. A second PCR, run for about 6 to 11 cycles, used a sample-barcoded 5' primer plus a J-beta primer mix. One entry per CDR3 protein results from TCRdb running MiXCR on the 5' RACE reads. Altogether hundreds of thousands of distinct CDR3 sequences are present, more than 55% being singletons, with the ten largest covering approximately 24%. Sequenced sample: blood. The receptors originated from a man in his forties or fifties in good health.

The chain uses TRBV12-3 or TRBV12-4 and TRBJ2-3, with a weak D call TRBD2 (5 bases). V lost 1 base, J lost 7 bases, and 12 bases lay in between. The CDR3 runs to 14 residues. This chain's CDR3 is CASSLVTLANTQYF. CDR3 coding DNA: TGTGCCAGCAGTTTAGTGACTTTAGCGAATACGCAGTATTTT.

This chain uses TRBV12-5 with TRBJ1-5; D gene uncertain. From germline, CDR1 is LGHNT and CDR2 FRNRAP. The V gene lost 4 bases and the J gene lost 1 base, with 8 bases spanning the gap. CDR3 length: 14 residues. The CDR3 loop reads CASGSVLSNQPQHF. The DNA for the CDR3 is TGTGCTAGTGGTTCAGTATTAAGCAATCAGCCCCAGCATTTT.

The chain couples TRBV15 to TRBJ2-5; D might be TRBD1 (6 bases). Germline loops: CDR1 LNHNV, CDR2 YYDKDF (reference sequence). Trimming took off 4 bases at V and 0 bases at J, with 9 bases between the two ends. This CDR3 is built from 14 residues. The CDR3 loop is CATSNGDNQETQYF. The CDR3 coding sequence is TGTGCCACCAGCAATGGGGACAACCAAGAGACCCAGTACTTC.

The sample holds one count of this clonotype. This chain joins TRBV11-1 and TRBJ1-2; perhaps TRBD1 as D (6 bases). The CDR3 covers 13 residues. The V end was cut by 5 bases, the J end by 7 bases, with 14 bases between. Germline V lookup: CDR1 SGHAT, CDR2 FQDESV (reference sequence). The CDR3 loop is CASSRDNGVGYTF. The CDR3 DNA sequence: TGTGCCAGCAGCCGGGACAATGGGGTTGGCTACACCTTC.

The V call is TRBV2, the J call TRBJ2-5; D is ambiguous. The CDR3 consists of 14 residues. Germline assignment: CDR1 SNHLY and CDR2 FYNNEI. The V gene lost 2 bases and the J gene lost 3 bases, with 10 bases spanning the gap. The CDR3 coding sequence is TGTGCCAGCAGTGAAAGGTGGCTCAAAGAGACCCAGTACTTC. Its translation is CASSERWLKETQYF.

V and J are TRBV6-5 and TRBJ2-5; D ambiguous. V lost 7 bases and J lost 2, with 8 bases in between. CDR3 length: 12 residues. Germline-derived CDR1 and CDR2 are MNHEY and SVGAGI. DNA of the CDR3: TGTGCCAGCAATTTGCCACAAGAGACCCAGTACTTC. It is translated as CASNLPQETQYF.

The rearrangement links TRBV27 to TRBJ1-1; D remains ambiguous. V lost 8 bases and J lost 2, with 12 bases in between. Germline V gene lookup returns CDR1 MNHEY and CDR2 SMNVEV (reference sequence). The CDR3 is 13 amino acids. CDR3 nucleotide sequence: TGTGCCAGCTGGGCATCTGGAAACACTGAAGCTTTCTTT. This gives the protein CASWASGNTEAFF.

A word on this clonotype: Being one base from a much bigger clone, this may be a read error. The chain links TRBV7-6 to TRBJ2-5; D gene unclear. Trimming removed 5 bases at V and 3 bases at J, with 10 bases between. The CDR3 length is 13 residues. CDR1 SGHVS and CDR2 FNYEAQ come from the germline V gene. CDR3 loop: CASSVIGEETQYF. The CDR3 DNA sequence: TGTGCCAGCAGCGTAATTGGCGAAGAGACCCAGTACTTC.

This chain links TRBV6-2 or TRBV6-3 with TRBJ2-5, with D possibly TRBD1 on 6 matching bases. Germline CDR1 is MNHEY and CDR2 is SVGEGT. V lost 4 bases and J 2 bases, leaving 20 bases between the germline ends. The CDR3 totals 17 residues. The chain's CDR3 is CASSSLEDRSLQETQYF. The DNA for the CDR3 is TGTGCCAGCAGTTCACTCGAGGACAGAAGTCTACAAGAGACCCAGTACTTC.

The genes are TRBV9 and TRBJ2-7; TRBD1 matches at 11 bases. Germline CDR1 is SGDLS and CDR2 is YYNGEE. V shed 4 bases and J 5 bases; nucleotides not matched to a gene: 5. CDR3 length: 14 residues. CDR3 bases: TGTGCCAGCAGCCAACCGGGACAGGGGGACGAGCAGTACTTC. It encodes CASSQPGQGDEQYF.

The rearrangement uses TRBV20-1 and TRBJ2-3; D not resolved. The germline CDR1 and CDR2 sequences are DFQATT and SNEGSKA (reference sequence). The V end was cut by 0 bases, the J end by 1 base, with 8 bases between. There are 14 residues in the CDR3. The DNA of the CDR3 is TGCAGTGCTAGAGAATCTCGTGGCACAGATACGCAGTATTTT. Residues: CSARESRGTDTQYF.

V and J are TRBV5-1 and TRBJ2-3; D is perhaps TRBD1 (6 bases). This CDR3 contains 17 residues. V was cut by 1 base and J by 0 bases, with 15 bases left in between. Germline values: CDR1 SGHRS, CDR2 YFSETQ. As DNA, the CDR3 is TGCGCCAGCAGCTTGAACAGGGTGGGGGCTAGCACAGATACGCAGTATTTT. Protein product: CASSLNRVGASTDTQYF.

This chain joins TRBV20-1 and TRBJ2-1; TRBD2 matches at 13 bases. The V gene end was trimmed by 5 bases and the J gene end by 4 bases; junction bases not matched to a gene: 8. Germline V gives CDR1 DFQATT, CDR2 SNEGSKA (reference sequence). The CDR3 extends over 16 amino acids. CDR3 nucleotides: TGCAGTGCTCCACGGGGACTAGCGGGATATTACAATGAGCAGTTCTTC. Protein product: CSAPRGLAGYYNEQFF.

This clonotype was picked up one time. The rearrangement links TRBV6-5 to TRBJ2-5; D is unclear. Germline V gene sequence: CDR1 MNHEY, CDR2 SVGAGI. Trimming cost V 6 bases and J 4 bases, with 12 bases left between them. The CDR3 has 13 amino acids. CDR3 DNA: TGTGCCAGCAGACGATCGATGGGAGAGACCCAGTACTTC. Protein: CASRRSMGETQYF.

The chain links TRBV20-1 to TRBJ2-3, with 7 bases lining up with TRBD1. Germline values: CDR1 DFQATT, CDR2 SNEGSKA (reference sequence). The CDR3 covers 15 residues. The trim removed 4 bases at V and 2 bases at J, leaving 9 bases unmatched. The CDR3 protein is CSATLRQGVTDTQYF. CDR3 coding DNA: TGCAGTGCTACCCTACGACAGGGCGTCACAGATACGCAGTATTTT.

CDR3 DNA sequence: TGTGCCAGTACATCGTACACTGAAGCTTTCTTT. As protein: CASTSYTEAFF. V gene TRBV12-3 or TRBV12-4 combines with J gene TRBJ1-1; no firm D call. V was pared by 9 bases and J by 3 bases, with 8 bases between. This CDR3 region has 11 residues.

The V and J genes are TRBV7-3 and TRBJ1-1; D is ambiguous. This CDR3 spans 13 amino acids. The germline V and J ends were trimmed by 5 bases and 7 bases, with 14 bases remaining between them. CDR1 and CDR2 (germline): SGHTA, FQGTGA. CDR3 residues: CASSPGPHLEAFF. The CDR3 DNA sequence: TGTGCCAGCAGCCCCGGACCGCACCTTGAAGCTTTCTTT.

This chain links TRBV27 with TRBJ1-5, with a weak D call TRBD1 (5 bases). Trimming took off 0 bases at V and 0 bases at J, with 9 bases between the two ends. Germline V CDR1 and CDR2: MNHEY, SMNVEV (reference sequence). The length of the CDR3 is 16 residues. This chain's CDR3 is CASSLSGRVSNQPQHF. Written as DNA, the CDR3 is TGTGCCAGCAGTTTATCGGGCAGGGTTAGCAATCAGCCCCAGCATTTT.

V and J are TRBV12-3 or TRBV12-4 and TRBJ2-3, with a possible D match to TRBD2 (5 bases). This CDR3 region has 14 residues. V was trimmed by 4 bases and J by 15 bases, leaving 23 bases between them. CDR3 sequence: CASSSAASTDMQYF. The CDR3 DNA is TGTGCCAGCAGTTCAGCGGCAAGCACAGATATGCAATATTTT.